This is a list of T cell receptor beta chains from one sample in a study of Siglec-9 on CD8 T cells in melanoma. TCRdb's table, derived via immunoSEQ multiplex PCR, lists solely in-frame clones and lacks some. The data contain 1,400 or so clones, roughly 61% of them singletons. Material for sequencing was Siglec-9+ CD8+ T cells sorted from blood. The receptors were gathered from a human donor in good health. CDR3s include the opening cysteine and the closing phenylalanine or tryptophan. Each record gives: J gene, V gene, D gene, clone size, CDR3 protein, CDR3 DNA. D genes are given only for firm matches. Rows give clone size only sometimes, using once, few, many, or a class for an expanded clone.

>TRBJ2-3|TRBV6-4|TRBD2|large
CASSTSGRATDTQYF
TGTGCCAGCAGTACTAGCGGGAGGGCCACAGATACGCAGTATTTT
>TRBJ2-1|TRBV6-1|TRBD2|few
CASSETAGVGGDEQFF
TGTGCCAGCAGTGAAACGGCGGGAGTAGGAGGCGATGAGCAGTTCTTC
>TRBJ2-3|TRBV6-9|TRBD2|NA
CASSEKREGPGDTQYF
TGTGCCAGCAGTGAAAAAAGGGAGGGGCCTGGAGATACGCAGTATTTT
>TRBJ1-2|TRBV7-9|NA|NA
CASSPGQFLIGYTF
TGTGCCAGCAGCCCAGGACAGTTTCTCATCGGCTACACCTTC
>TRBJ1-4|TRBV7-2|NA|NA
CASSIWRDEKLFF
TGTGCCAGCAGCATTTGGCGGGACGAAAAACTGTTTTTT
>TRBJ1-6|TRBV6-5|TRBD1|NA
CASSDRDNSPLHF
TGTGCCAGCAGTGACAGGGATAATTCACCCCTCCACTTT
>TRBJ2-1|TRBV6-6|NA|NA
CASSLEGGGHNEQFF
TGTGCCAGCAGTTTAGAGGGAGGGGGACACAATGAGCAGTTCTTC
>TRBJ1-2|TRBV4-2|NA|NA
CASSQGAGEYGYTF
TGTGCCAGCAGCCAAGGGGCAGGGGAATATGGCTACACCTTC
>TRBJ2-2|TRBV6-4|NA|NA
CASSDGRTNTGELFF
TGTGCCAGCAGTGACGGGAGGACGAACACCGGGGAGCTGTTTTTT
>TRBJ2-2|TRBV6-4|NA|NA
CASSEGTLAGGGELFF
TGTGCCAGCAGTGAAGGGACCCTAGCTGGTGGCGGGGAGCTGTTTTTT
>TRBJ2-3|TRBV6-4|TRBD2|NA
CASSGTSGGADTQYF
TGTGCCAGCAGTGGGACTAGCGGGGGGGCAGATACGCAGTATTTT
>TRBJ2-3|TRBV5-1|TRBD2|NA
CASSLAGLAYSSTDTQYF
TGCGCCAGCAGCTTGGCTGGACTAGCTTACTCTAGCACAGATACGCAGTATTTT
>TRBJ1-1|TRBV6-4|NA|large
CASSDRDNTEAFF
TGTGCCAGCAGTGACCGAGACAACACTGAAGCTTTCTTT
>TRBJ1-2|TRBV5-1|NA|NA
CASSLEGVNYGYTF
TGCGCCAGCAGCTTGGAGGGGGTAAACTATGGCTACACCTTC
>TRBJ1-2|TRBV5-6|TRBD1|NA
CASSSGTGTYGYTF
TGTGCCAGCAGCTCGGGGACAGGGACCTATGGCTACACCTTC
>TRBJ2-7|TRBV6-4|TRBD2|few
CASSDSSGGAKQYF
TGTGCCAGCAGTGACTCTAGCGGGGGGGCCAAGCAGTACTTC
>TRBJ2-5|TRBV23-1|NA|NA
CASSQSAGVLSQETQYF
TGCGCCAGCAGTCAATCGGCTGGAGTTCTTTCTCAAGAGACCCAGTACTTC
>TRBJ2-7|TRBV28|TRBD2|NA
CASRFGLAASYEQYF
TGTGCCAGCAGATTTGGACTAGCGGCTTCCTACGAGCAGTACTTC
>TRBJ2-1|TRBV25-1|NA|few
CASSEFGGPSYNEQFF
TGTGCCAGCAGTGAATTTGGGGGTCCCTCTTACAATGAGCAGTTCTTC
>TRBJ1-2|TRBV5-6|TRBD1|NA
CASSSGTGAYGYTF
TGTGCCAGCAGCTCAGGGACAGGGGCCTATGGCTACACCTTC
>TRBJ2-5|TRBV6-1|TRBD2|NA
CASSELAGVQETQYF
TGTGCCAGCAGTGAACTAGCGGGGGTACAAGAGACCCAGTACTTC
>TRBJ2-7|TRBV6-5|TRBD1|few
CASTVDRGSYEQYF
TGTGCCAGCACTGTGGACAGGGGGTCCTACGAGCAGTACTTC
>TRBJ2-3|TRBV6-4|TRBD2|NA
CASSGGGSASDTQYF
TGTGCCAGCAGTGGGGGCGGGAGTGCTTCAGATACGCAGTATTTT
>TRBJ2-2|TRBV6-4|NA|NA
CASSEIATGELFF
TGTGCCAGCAGTGAGATAGCTACCGGGGAGCTGTTTTTT